The clone carrying this T cell receptor (beta chain) was observed a single time. The antigen remains undetermined. The data belong to a study of cytomegalovirus exposure and HLA in healthy donors. Overall study results and limits: Many donors carried some public TCRs, although rarity characterized most TCR sequences. The study recorded 160 or so TCR beta chains that were cytomegalovirus-associated.

Sequencing used immunoSEQ multiplex PCR; TCRdb keeps in-frame clones, though not all of them. The sample has about 160,000 clones, approximately 86% seen once; the top ten hold approximately 2.4%. The source is a man aged 25 to 40 in good health and CMV-seropositive. The sample was PBMCs.

The CDR3 region has the DNA TGTGCCAGCAGTTACGACGGGACTAGCGGGGGCCTGGAGCAGTTCTTC. Translation gives CASSYDGTSGGLEQFF. The V call is TRBV6-5, the J call TRBJ2-1, with TRBD2 matching 14 bases. CDR1 is MNHEY and CDR2 is SVGAGI in the germline V gene. The ends lost 2 bases at V and 10 bases at J; junction bases unmatched: 7. This CDR3 is built from 16 residues.